These 21 T cell receptor beta chains came from one sample sequenced in a study of OX40 agonist ivuxolimab in advanced cancers. The repertoire was sequenced with immunoSEQ multiplex PCR; TCRdb's copy has only in-frame clones and lacks some. Of roughly 29,000 clones listed, 75% to 95% are singletons. Sequencing used CD4+ or CD8+ T cells sorted from blood, obtained in a trial of the OX40 agonist ivuxolimab. These receptors originate from an adult with an advanced solid tumor such as melanoma, head and neck, liver or kidney cancer.

The J gene is TRBJ2-7, the V gene TRBV7-6; a possible D gene is TRBD1 (6 bases). This CDR3 is 13 amino acids long. Germline V gene sequence: CDR1 SGHVS, CDR2 FNYEAQ. Between the trimmed V and J ends, which lost 2 bases and 5 bases, there was a span of 10 bases. As DNA, the CDR3 is TGTGCCAGCAGCTTAAACAGGGCCAACGAGCAGTACTTC. Translation: CASSLNRANEQYF.

The gene calls are TRBV4-3 and TRBJ2-7, with 12 bases identical to TRBD2. CDR3 length: 17 residues. The V and J ends lost 0 bases and 5 bases, in that order; junction bases with no gene match: 8. Germline CDR1 LGHNA, CDR2 YSLEER. The CDR3 bases are TGCGCCAGCAGCCAAGATAGTATGACTAGCGGGAGTAACGAGCAGTACTTC. The encoded protein is CASSQDSMTSGSNEQYF.

This chain links TRBV19 with TRBJ2-7; D remains unclear. Trimming cost V 3 bases and J 2 bases, with 14 bases left between them. This CDR3 is 15 amino acids long. CDR1 is LNHDA and CDR2 is SQIVND in the germline V gene (reference sequence). CDR3 region: CASSIFLGSTYEQYF. Here the CDR3 DNA reads TGTGCCAGTAGTATCTTTCTAGGGTCCACCTACGAGCAGTACTTC.

This clone was detected only a few times. V gene TRBV19 combines with J gene TRBJ1-5; maybe TRBD1 (6 bases). Per germline, CDR1 LNHDA and CDR2 SQIVND (reference sequence). This CDR3 has 13 residues. Trimming took off 5 bases at V and 4 bases at J, with 9 bases between the two ends. The CDR3 here is CASSYTGNQPQHF. In DNA form, the CDR3 reads TGTGCCAGTAGTTATACAGGGAATCAGCCCCAGCATTTT.

The chain employs TRBV11-3 and TRBJ2-3; D unclear. Trimming took 0 bases from V and 1 from J, leaving 8 bases between them. The CDR3 consists of 15 residues. CDR1 SGHNT and CDR2 YENEEA come from the germline V gene. The CDR3 region has the DNA TGTGCCAGCAGCTTAGAATTTGGGGGCACAGATACGCAGTATTTT. It encodes CASSLEFGGTDTQYF.

This clone was seen once. The rearrangement joins TRBV7-9 to TRBJ2-1, with TRBD2 matching 16 bases. V was pared by 5 bases and J by 9 bases, with 10 bases of the junction left unmatched. The CDR3 sequence is 17 residues long. Germline CDR1 and CDR2: SEHNR and FQNEAQ (reference sequence). The CDR3 coding sequence is TGTGCCAGCAGCCCTACGGGACTAGCGGGAGGGCTGGGTGAGCAGTTCTTC. It yields the protein CASSPTGLAGGLGEQFF.

V and J are TRBV19 and TRBJ2-1, with 10 nucleotides matching TRBD1. V gave up 5 bases and J gave up 8 bases; unmatched junction bases: 6. This CDR3 region has 14 residues. Germline values: CDR1 LNHDA, CDR2 SQIVND (reference sequence). CDR3 protein: CASSDRGRDYEQFF. In DNA form, the CDR3 reads TGTGCCAGTAGTGACAGGGGGCGCGATTATGAGCAGTTCTTC.

The count of this clone is one. The V gene is TRBV27, the J gene TRBJ2-7; weak D call: TRBD1 (7 bases). Trimming shortened V by 0 bases and J by 4 bases, and 13 bases separated the two germline ends. Germline values: CDR1 MNHEY, CDR2 SMNVEV (reference sequence). This CDR3 contains 15 residues. DNA for the CDR3: TGTGCCAGCAGTTTATCCCCGGCAGGGGGGTACGAGCAGTACTTC. As protein: CASSLSPAGGYEQYF.

The gene calls are TRBV11-3 and TRBJ2-7; D gene unclear. The CDR3 spans 16 residues. Germline values: CDR1 SGHNT, CDR2 YENEEA. Trimming pared 0 bases from V and 2 bases from J, leaving 14 bases between. The CDR3 spells CASSLDPNLPPYEQYF. Here the CDR3 DNA reads TGTGCCAGCAGCTTAGATCCCAACCTCCCCCCCTACGAGCAGTACTTC.

J is TRBJ2-1 and V is TRBV21-1; TRBD1 was called by the table and not checked on the DNA. TRBV21-1 is a listed pseudogene. This CDR3 comprises 18 residues. The CDR3 here is CASSNRSRPPRTYNEQFF. The CDR3, as DNA: TGTGCCAGCAGCAACCGGTCCAGGCCCCCGCGTACCTACAATGAGCAGTTCTTC.

The chain has TRBV19 and TRBJ1-1; D unresolved. The germline V gene has CDR1 LNHDA and CDR2 SQIVND (reference sequence). The CDR3 has 15 residues. V was trimmed by 3 bases and J by 0 bases, leaving 11 bases between them. CDR3 in amino acids: CASSIFGSMNTEAFF. CDR3 nucleotides: TGTGCCAGTAGTATTTTCGGCAGCATGAACACTGAAGCTTTCTTT.

The chain carries TRBV11-2 and TRBJ2-7, with 8 positions matching TRBD1. The germline V gene encodes CDR1 SGHAT and CDR2 FQNNGV. V was pared by 2 bases and J by 4 bases, with 7 bases of the junction left unmatched. CDR3 length equals 15 residues. As DNA, the CDR3 is TGTGCCAGCAGCTTACTGCCAGGGGGCAATTACGAGCAGTACTTC. It is translated as CASSLLPGGNYEQYF.

V usage is TRBV9 and J usage is TRBJ2-2; D is perhaps TRBD2 (7 bases). The CDR3 loop spans 15 amino acids. Germline CDR1 is SGDLS and CDR2 is YYNGEE. Deletions cut 3 bases from V and 2 bases from J, with 11 bases between. The CDR3 reads CASSEGGFNTGELFF. The DNA for the CDR3 is TGTGCCAGCAGCGAGGGGGGGTTTAACACCGGGGAGCTGTTTTTT. Together with reference TRBV9 and TRBJ2-2, the CDR3 gives the full variable domain: DSGVTQTPKHLITATGQRVTLRCSPRSGDLSVYWYQQSLDQGLQFLIQYYNGEERAKGNILERFSAQQFPDLHSELNLSSLELGDSALYFCASSEGGFNTGELFFGEGSRLTVL.

This clone was counted between two and nine times. The J gene is TRBJ1-2, the V gene TRBV7-2; D call uncertain. Germline CDR1 SGHTA, CDR2 FQGNSA. The CDR3 length is 14 residues. Between the trimmed V and J ends, which lost 0 bases and 5 bases, there was a span of 10 bases. The CDR3 DNA is TGTGCCAGCAGCTTAGCGCAGATAGCGTATGGCTACACCTTC. Translated, it gives CASSLAQIAYGYTF.

The rearrangement uses TRBV4-2 and TRBJ2-7; D is perhaps TRBD2 (7 bases). CDR3 length equals 16 residues. The germline CDR1 and CDR2 sequences are LGHNA and YNFKEQ. Trimming cost V 4 bases and J 7 bases, with 23 bases left between them. This CDR3 reads CASSLPSGGLGGEQYF. DNA for the CDR3: TGTGCCAGCAGCCTACCTAGCGGAGGCCTAGGGGGGGAGCAGTACTTC.

This rearrangement joins TRBV10-2 to TRBJ2-7; D unclear. In germline, CDR1 is WSHSY, CDR2 SAAADI. With 6 bases removed from V and 6 bases from J, the gap between germline ends came to 6 bases. The CDR3 extends over 10 amino acids. CDR3 region: CASSDIEQYF. CDR3 bases: TGCGCCAGCAGCGATATCGAGCAGTACTTC.

The chain combines TRBV29-1 with TRBJ2-7; TRBD1 is a possible D gene (6 bases). Germline values: CDR1 SQVTM, CDR2 ANQGSEA. This CDR3 region has 15 residues. Trimming cost V 7 bases and J 5 bases, with 24 bases left between them. CDR3 nucleotides: TGCAGCGCATTACCAGCAGAGAGGGGGTCCCACGAGCAGTACTTC. This translates into CSALPAERGSHEQYF.

The CDR3 sequence: CASSQGPGQGLTDTQYF. The CDR3 nucleotides read TGCGCCAGCAGCCAAGGGCCGGGACAGGGTTTAACAGATACGCAGTATTTT. The gene calls are TRBV4-1 and TRBJ2-3, with 9 bases lining up with TRBD1. CDR1 is MGHRA and CDR2 is YSYEKL in the germline V gene. The CDR3 sequence is 17 residues long. Trimming cost V 1 base and J 3 bases; bases outside gene matches: 8.

The rearrangement uses TRBV7-8 and TRBJ2-5; 7 nucleotides match TRBD1. The CDR3 contains 15 residues. V lost 3 bases, J lost 5 bases, and 9 bases stayed unmatched. Germline V CDR1 and CDR2: SGHVS, FQNEAQ. CDR3 residues: CASSFRTGLGETQYF. The DNA of the CDR3 is TGTGCCAGCAGCTTCAGGACAGGCTTGGGGGAGACCCAGTACTTC.

V and J are TRBV5-6 and TRBJ2-5; TRBD1 aligns across 10 bases. V shed 3 bases, J shed 4 bases, and the junction held 6 bases outside the gene matches. CDR1 SGHDT and CDR2 YYEEEE come from the germline V gene. The CDR3 extends over 15 amino acids. CDR3 residues: CASSYGQGVGETQYF. The CDR3 coding sequence is TGTGCCAGCAGCTACGGACAGGGGGTCGGAGAGACCCAGTACTTC.

This rearrangement joins TRBV2 to TRBJ2-5; D perhaps matches TRBD1 (5 bases). The V end was cut by 4 bases, the J end by 2 bases, with 20 bases between. CDR1 and CDR2 from the germline V gene are SNHLY and FYNNEI. The CDR3 has 17 amino acids. CDR3: CASSGGPNSIFQETQYF. CDR3 bases: TGTGCCAGCAGTGGGGGCCCGAACTCTATCTTTCAAGAGACCCAGTACTTC.